A single sample is the source of the 24 T cell receptor beta chains below, sequenced in a study of post-analysis software for immune sequencing data. Regarding the study as a whole: Five or six TRBV segments, TRBV5-6, TRBV5-1 and TRBV20-1 among them, were found more frequent in patients than controls.

Researchers reported that TCR beta cDNA libraries carried unique molecular identifiers. TCRdb called the PCR reads again in MiXCR, with one record for every CDR3 protein. The sample lists 350,000 to 500,000 distinct CDR3 sequences, approximately 39% seen once, with 7.6% in the top ten. Their antigens are not known. The specimen was blood. These receptors were taken from a girl aged 2 to 10 with multiple sclerosis.

This sequence joins TRBV24-1 and TRBJ2-1, with D possibly being TRBD1 or TRBD2 (5 bases each). The V gene lost 9 bases and the J gene lost 0 bases, with 17 bases spanning the gap. CDR1 is KGHDR, CDR2 SFDVKD, per germline. The CDR3 runs to 16 residues. The CDR3 protein is CATGGGWKSSYNEQFF. The CDR3 coding sequence is TGTGCCACCGGTGGGGGTTGGAAGAGCTCCTACAATGAGCAGTTCTTC.

The chain has TRBV12-3 or TRBV12-4 and TRBJ2-1; TRBD2 matches at 14 bases. The trim removed 4 bases at V and 8 bases at J, leaving 4 bases unmatched. The CDR3 is 15 amino acids. CDR3 in amino acids: CASSSGLAGADEQFF. The CDR3 nucleotides read TGTGCCAGCAGTTCGGGACTAGCGGGAGCTGATGAGCAGTTCTTC.

The chain links TRBV4-3 to TRBJ1-1; D gene uncertain. Between the trimmed V and J ends, which lost 0 bases and 5 bases, there was a span of 13 bases. Per germline, CDR1 LGHNA and CDR2 YSLEER. CDR3 length: 15 amino acids. The CDR3 sequence is CASSQEEGRVTEAFF. The CDR3 nucleotides read TGCGCCAGCAGCCAAGAGGAGGGTCGGGTGACTGAAGCTTTCTTT.

The rearrangement uses TRBV5-1 and TRBJ1-1, with no clear D. Trimming shortened V by 7 bases and J by 3 bases, and 16 bases separated the two germline ends. The V gene's germline CDR1 is SGHRS and CDR2 YFSETQ. This CDR3 has 14 amino acids. The CDR3 loop reads CASSGGLRDTEAFF. In nucleotides, the CDR3 is TGCGCCAGCTCCGGAGGGCTGAGGGACACTGAAGCTTTCTTT. The full variable domain, with the rest looked up from reference TRBV5-1 and TRBJ1-1, is KAGVTQTPRYLIKTRGQQVTLSCSPISGHRSVSWYQQTPGQGLQFLFEYFSETQRNKGNFPGRFSGRQFSNSRSEMNVSTLELGDSALYLCASSGGLRDTEAFFGQGTRLTVV.

This clonotype was seen just once. Compared with germline, one end of the junction differs, possibly owing to a read error. The chain combines TRBV7-9 with TRBJ1-5; TRBD1 might be the D (5 bases). Germline V gives CDR1 SEHNR, CDR2 FQNEAQ (reference sequence). This CDR3 has 13 residues. The CDR3 here is CACSFSGDQPQHF. CDR3 nucleotides: TGTGCCTGCAGCTTCTCCGGGGACCAGCCCCAGCATTTT.

The rearrangement joins TRBV2 to TRBJ1-5; no reliable D call. Trimming pared 7 bases from V and 9 bases from J, leaving 16 bases between. Germline V gives CDR1 SNHLY, CDR2 FYNNEI. CDR3 length equals 13 residues. In nucleotides, the CDR3 is TGTGCCAGCATCGCGGGTGTTGGTATGCCCCAGCATTTT. As protein: CASIAGVGMPQHF.

J is TRBJ2-1 and V is TRBV12-3 or TRBV12-4; TRBD2 matches 11 bases. CDR3 size: 16 residues. V lost 7 bases to trimming and J lost 7 bases; unmatched junction nucleotides: 12. In nucleotides, the CDR3 is TGTGCCAGCACACTTCTAGCGGGAGGAGAGAGAAATGAGCAGTTCTTC. The encoded protein is CASTLLAGGERNEQFF.

This clonotype has a handful of counts. The chain has TRBV5-1 and TRBJ2-7; D is unresolved. Germline V CDR1 and CDR2: SGHRS, YFSETQ. The CDR3 has 14 residues. Trimming removed 0 bases from V and 2 bases from J, with 9 bases in between. The CDR3 DNA reads as TGCGCCAGCAGCTTGGTCTCCCTGGCCTACGAGCAGTACTTC. It is translated as CASSLVSLAYEQYF.

V is TRBV10-3 and J is TRBJ1-1; tentative D call: TRBD1 (5 bases). Deletions cut 10 bases from V and 0 bases from J, with 18 bases between. The CDR3 is 15 amino acids. Germline V gene data show CDR1 as ENHRY and CDR2 as SYGVKD. The CDR3 sequence is CATGGGWVMNTEAFF. The CDR3 DNA follows: TGTGCCACCGGGGGGGGTTGGGTCATGAACACTGAAGCTTTCTTT.

In this sample, this clonotype turned up a few times. The rearrangement uses TRBV6-2 or TRBV6-3 and TRBJ2-1; D not certain. Germline assignment: CDR1 MNHEY and CDR2 SVGEGT. The V end lost 2 bases, the J end lost 6 bases, and 5 bases lay between the germline ends. This CDR3 has 12 residues. Here the CDR3 reads CASSYRSNEQFF. The CDR3 DNA reads TGTGCCAGCAGTTACCGGAGCAATGAGCAGTTCTTC.

The genes are TRBV5-1 and TRBJ1-5, with D perhaps TRBD1 (5 bases). This CDR3 spans 18 amino acids. Germline CDR1 reads SGHRS; CDR2 reads YFSETQ. Trimming left V 1 base short and J 2 bases short, with 19 bases between. The CDR3 sequence is CASSLRLRGTSCNQPQHF. Here the CDR3 DNA reads TGCGCCAGCAGCTTGAGATTGCGAGGGACGTCCTGCAATCAGCCCCAGCATTTT.

The J gene is TRBJ1-2, the V gene TRBV7-8; a weak D match, TRBD1 (6 bases). The germline CDR1 and CDR2 sequences are SGHVS and FQNEAQ. The CDR3 is 16 amino acids. V shed 0 bases and J shed 5 bases, with 16 bases lying between them. The DNA for the CDR3 is TGTGCCAGCAGCTTAGCTAGGGTGACAGGTGGATATGGCTACACCTTC. Residues: CASSLARVTGGYGYTF.

The chain carries TRBV3-1 and TRBJ2-1; D is perhaps TRBD2 (6 bases). The CDR3 extends over 15 amino acids. CDR1 and CDR2 from the germline V gene are LGHDT and YNNKEL (reference sequence). V gave up 4 bases and J gave up 6 bases, with 16 bases separating them. CDR3 nucleotides: TGTGCCAGCAGCCCCCGGTCACTAGCAGCCAATGAGCAGTTCTTC. The encoded protein is CASSPRSLAANEQFF.

This clonotype was observed a few times. This chain links TRBV5-5 with TRBJ1-2; tentatively, D is TRBD1 (6 bases). The germline CDR1 and CDR2 sequences are SGHKS and YYEKEE (reference sequence). Trimming stripped 3 bases from V and 6 bases from J, with 18 bases between. The length of the CDR3 is 15 residues. DNA for the CDR3: TGTGCCAGCAGCTATCCCACAGGGACCGGGCATGGCTACACCTTC. Translated, it gives CASSYPTGTGHGYTF.

J is TRBJ2-1 and V is TRBV29-1; 14 bases agree with TRBD2. Looked up from germline, CDR1 is SQVTM and CDR2 is ANQGSEA. The length of the CDR3 is 16 residues. V shed 4 bases and J 3 bases; nucleotides not matched to a gene: 5. CDR3 nucleotide sequence: TGCAGCGTTGTAGGGGGACTAGCGGGAGTCTACAATGAGCAGTTCTTC. Amino acids: CSVVGGLAGVYNEQFF.

The genes are TRBV4-1 and TRBJ2-3, with D possibly matching TRBD2 (5 bases). V gave up 1 base and J gave up 0 bases, with 11 bases separating them. The CDR3 is 16 amino acids. CDR1 and CDR2 from the germline V gene are MGHRA and YSYEKL. CDR3 amino acids: CASSQGAGLSTDTQYF. The CDR3 DNA is TGCGCCAGCAGCCAAGGCGCGGGCCTAAGCACAGATACGCAGTATTTT.

This clonotype has just a few counts. The V and J genes are TRBV5-1 and TRBJ2-1, with TRBD1 identical over 10 bases. There are 14 residues in the CDR3. V shed 3 bases, J shed 7 bases, and the junction held 4 bases outside the gene matches. Germline-derived CDR1 and CDR2 are SGHRS and YFSETQ. CDR3 sequence: CASSWGQGHNEQFF. The CDR3 DNA reads as TGCGCCAGCAGCTGGGGACAGGGGCATAATGAGCAGTTCTTC.

The V gene is TRBV18, the J gene TRBJ2-1; weak D call: TRBD2 (6 bases). CDR3 length: 15 residues. The germline V gene has CDR1 KGHSH and CDR2 LQKENI. V lost 4 bases, J lost 6 bases, and 16 bases lay in between. The CDR3 region is CASSLSAGRLNEQFF. The CDR3 DNA is TGTGCCAGCTCACTCTCGGCAGGGAGGCTCAATGAGCAGTTCTTC. The variable domain in full, with the rest retrieved from reference TRBV18 and TRBJ2-1, is NAGVMQNPRHLVRRRGQEARLRCSPMKGHSHVYWYRQLPEEGLKFMVYLQKENIIDESGMPKERFSAEFPKEGPSILRIQQVVRGDSAAYFCASSLSAGRLNEQFFGPGTRLTVL.

This clonotype has just a few counts. The chain joins TRBV20-1 to TRBJ2-3; TRBD2 matches at 12 bases. J was trimmed by 4 bases and V by 0 bases; bases with no gene match: 11. The germline CDR1 and CDR2 sequences are DFQATT and SNEGSKA (reference sequence). The CDR3 is 18 residues long. CDR3 amino acids: CSARETPLTSGSSDTQYF. The CDR3 DNA sequence: TGCAGTGCTAGAGAAACTCCCTTGACTAGCGGGAGTTCAGATACGCAGTATTTT.

The chain combines TRBV7-9 with TRBJ2-3; the match to TRBD1 covers 8 bases. There are 16 residues in the CDR3. Germline CDR1 is SEHNR and CDR2 is FQNEAQ (reference sequence). Trimming took 8 bases from V and 2 from J; bases not matched to a gene: 12. The CDR3 DNA reads TGTGCCAGCCCCGGTCCGGGACAGGAGGTCACAGATACGCAGTATTTT. Translated: CASPGPGQEVTDTQYF.

The chain links TRBV6-6 to TRBJ1-2, with D tentatively TRBD1 (6 bases). The CDR3 runs 10 residues. Germline V gene sequence: CDR1 MNHNY, CDR2 SVGAGI (reference sequence). Trimming left V 8 bases short and J 8 bases short, with 9 bases between. In DNA, the CDR3 is TGTGCCAGCGAGGGGGGGGGCTACACCTTC. Translating it yields CASEGGGYTF.

This clonotype was seen a handful of times. The chain has TRBV15 and TRBJ1-6; no clear D gene. Germline values: CDR1 LNHNV, CDR2 YYDKDF (reference sequence). The CDR3 consists of 14 residues. The ends were cut back, 0 bases at V and 8 bases at J, with 8 bases in the middle. The CDR3 region is CATSRDIGYSPLHF. CDR3 DNA: TGTGCCACCAGCAGAGATATCGGTTATTCACCCCTCCACTTT. Full variable domain (missing parts from reference TRBV15 and TRBJ1-6): DAMVIQNPRYQVTQFGKPVTLSCSQTLNHNVMYWYQQKSSQAPKLLFHYYDKDFNNEADTPDNFQSRRPNTSFCFLDIRSPGLGDTAMYLCATSRDIGYSPLHFGNGTRLTVT.

The rearrangement links TRBV20-1 to TRBJ2-1, with 12 bases identical to TRBD2. Per germline, CDR1 DFQATT and CDR2 SNEGSKA (reference sequence). This CDR3 has 15 residues. J was trimmed by 4 bases and V by 4 bases; bases with no gene match: 5. In DNA form, the CDR3 reads TGCAGTGCTACTGGGACTAGCGGGCCTTACAATGAGCAGTTCTTC. Amino acids: CSATGTSGPYNEQFF.

This clonotype came up a few times. V is TRBV6-1 and J is TRBJ1-2, with D unresolved. CDR1 and CDR2 from the germline V gene are MNHNS and SASEGT. The V end lost 6 bases, the J end lost 10 bases, and 9 bases lay between the germline ends. The CDR3 contains 10 residues. Here the CDR3 DNA reads TGTGCCAGCAGGATATATAACTACACCTTC. It yields the protein CASRIYNYTF.